Presented here are 23 T cell receptor beta chains from one specimen sequenced in a study of response to subunit inactivated influenza vaccine. A single record per CDR3 protein comes from TCRdb applying MiXCR to the RT-PCR reads. This sample carries approximately 530,000 distinct CDR3 sequences, 10% to 15% of them seen once, and the ten largest clones take 13%. Sample: PBMCs from blood, taken about 6 weeks after vaccination. All receptors derive from a man aged 50 to 59 who received an inactivated influenza vaccine.

This clonotype has just a few counts. The chain recombines TRBV5-6 with TRBJ1-4; maybe TRBD1 (6 bases). The germline gives CDR1 SGHDT, CDR2 YYEEEE. V lost 4 bases, J lost 3 bases, and 16 bases lay in between. This CDR3 is 16 amino acids long. CDR3 sequence reads: CASSRTARGPNEKLFF. In nucleotides, the CDR3 is TGTGCCAGCAGCCGAACGGCCAGGGGCCCTAATGAAAAACTGTTTTTT. The full variable domain, in which reference TRBV5-6 and TRBJ1-4 provide the parts outside the CDR3, is DAGVTQSPTHLIKTRGQQVTLRCSPKSGHDTVSWYQQALGQGPQFIFQYYEEEERQRGNFPDRFSGHQFPNYSSELNVNALLLGDSALYLCASSRTARGPNEKLFFGSGTQLSVL.

The J gene is TRBJ1-3, the V gene TRBV5-1, with D possibly TRBD1 on 5 matching bases. Trimming removed 5 bases at V and 0 bases at J, with 12 bases between. The CDR3 totals 15 residues. In germline, CDR1 is SGHRS, CDR2 YFSETQ. CDR3 region: CASSHTGFSGNTIYF. The CDR3 bases are TGCGCCAGCAGTCATACAGGCTTCTCTGGAAACACCATATATTTT. Complete variable domain (other parts from reference TRBV5-1 and TRBJ1-3): KAGVTQTPRYLIKTRGQQVTLSCSPISGHRSVSWYQQTPGQGLQFLFEYFSETQRNKGNFPGRFSGRQFSNSRSEMNVSTLELGDSALYLCASSHTGFSGNTIYFGEGSWLTVV.

Only a few counts were recorded for this clonotype. This sequence joins TRBV6-5 and TRBJ2-5; D remains unclear. The germline CDR1 and CDR2 sequences are MNHEY and SVGAGI. There are 18 residues in the CDR3. V lost 4 bases to trimming and J lost 1 base, with 22 bases between them. This chain's CDR3 is CASSSRLIAITVQETQYF. The CDR3 DNA reads TGTGCCAGCAGTTCTCGACTGATCGCTATAACGGTCCAAGAGACCCAGTACTTC.

This chain joins TRBV9 and TRBJ2-6; tentative D call: TRBD1 (5 bases). Trimming stripped 0 bases from V and 2 bases from J, with 12 bases between. CDR1 SGDLS and CDR2 YYNGEE come from the germline V gene. The CDR3 loop spans 17 amino acids. The CDR3 DNA reads as TGTGCCAGCAGCGTAGGGTTCAGGGTGGCTGGGGCCAACGTCCTGACTTTC. The encoded protein is CASSVGFRVAGANVLTF.

V is TRBV5-6 and J is TRBJ1-1, with unresolved D. The CDR3 runs to 14 residues. Germline loops: CDR1 SGHDT, CDR2 YYEEEE. Trimming removed 1 base at V and 7 bases at J, with 14 bases between. CDR3 sequence (DNA): TGTGCCAGCAGCTTGCACGGAGGGATAGGTGAAGCTTTCTTT. Translated, it gives CASSLHGGIGEAFF.

This chain uses TRBV6-2 or TRBV6-3 with TRBJ2-7, with a weak D call TRBD1 (5 bases). The CDR3 sequence is 12 residues long. Germline assignment: CDR1 MNHEY and CDR2 SVGEGT. Between the trimmed V and J ends, which lost 5 bases and 2 bases, there was a span of 7 bases. The CDR3 DNA reads as TGTGCCAGCAGTCAGACAGCCTACGAGCAGTACTTC. Translated, it gives CASSQTAYEQYF.

In its sample, this clonotype was seen a few times. The rearrangement uses TRBV5-1 and TRBJ1-4, with TRBD1 matching 10 bases. The V segment lost 1 base and the J segment 6 bases; nucleotides outside the gene matches: 3. The CDR3 totals 15 residues. The V gene's germline CDR1 is SGHRS and CDR2 YFSETQ. The CDR3: CASSLWGQGYEKLFF. The CDR3, as DNA: TGCGCCAGCAGCTTGTGGGGACAGGGGTATGAAAAACTGTTTTTT.

V usage is TRBV28 and J usage is TRBJ2-1, with 10 bases that match TRBD2. The CDR3 consists of 17 residues. Germline V CDR1 and CDR2: MDHEN, SYDVKM. Trimming took 5 bases from V and 9 from J; bases not matched to a gene: 16. The DNA of the CDR3 is TGTGCCAGCAGTCCCCCCCCGTCCAGCGGGAGGGCCGCTGAGCAGTTCTTC. It encodes CASSPPPSSGRAAEQFF. Full variable domain (outside the CDR3, taken from reference TRBV28 and TRBJ2-1): DVKVTQSSRYLVKRTGEKVFLECVQDMDHENMFWYRQDPGLGLRLIYFSYDVKMKEKGDIPEGYSVSREKKERFSLILESASTNQTSMYLCASSPPPSSGRAAEQFFGPGTRLTVL.

The V gene is TRBV11-2, the J gene TRBJ2-2, with TRBD1 as a possible D gene (5 bases). The germline CDR1 and CDR2 sequences are SGHAT and FQNNGV. Trimming removed 5 bases at V and 5 bases at J, with 15 bases between. The CDR3 runs to 15 residues. DNA for the CDR3: TGTGCCAGCAGCCCTGGGGCTAGTCGGACCGGGGAGCTGTTTTTT. This encodes CASSPGASRTGELFF.

The J gene is TRBJ2-5, the V gene TRBV9; D tentatively fits TRBD1 or TRBD2 (5 bases each). Germline-derived CDR1 and CDR2 are SGDLS and YYNGEE. V was trimmed by 3 bases and J by 5 bases, leaving 11 bases between them. The CDR3 contains 13 residues. CDR3 residues: CASSGGAGETQYF. The CDR3 DNA reads as TGTGCCAGCAGCGGAGGGGCAGGGGAGACCCAGTACTTC.

The chain employs TRBV15 and TRBJ2-7, with D unclear. This CDR3 is 13 amino acids long. Trimming left V 3 bases short and J 4 bases short, with 10 bases between. Germline V gene sequence: CDR1 LNHNV, CDR2 YYDKDF (reference sequence). The CDR3 sequence is CATSSALGYEQYF. The CDR3 nucleotides read TGTGCCACCAGCAGTGCCTTAGGTTACGAGCAGTACTTC.

The chain carries TRBV20-1 and TRBJ2-2; D might be TRBD1 (5 bases). The V and J ends lost 0 bases and 3 bases respectively, with 14 bases between them. The CDR3 has 16 residues. Germline loops: CDR1 DFQATT, CDR2 SNEGSKA (reference sequence). The CDR3 here is CSARDRTQEYTGELFF. In nucleotides, the CDR3 is TGCAGTGCTAGAGATCGGACACAGGAGTACACCGGGGAGCTGTTTTTT.

There are a few counts of this clonotype. The chain recombines TRBV7-2 with TRBJ2-5; D is unclear. CDR3 length equals 12 residues. Trimming took 9 bases from V and 5 from J, leaving 13 bases between them. The V gene's germline CDR1 is SGHTA and CDR2 FQGNSA. This CDR3 reads CARIRQDETQYF. CDR3 nucleotides: TGTGCCAGAATCCGCCAGGATGAGACCCAGTACTTC.

This clonotype was seen only a few times. The chain joins TRBV29-1 to TRBJ2-2, with 12 bases identical to TRBD2. Trimming removed 3 bases from V and 4 bases from J; junction bases left unmatched: 3. Germline V CDR1 and CDR2: SQVTM, ANQGSEA. The CDR3 sequence is 15 residues long. This chain's CDR3 is CSVDPSGGGTGELFF. The CDR3 DNA is TGCAGCGTTGATCCTAGCGGGGGGGGCACCGGGGAGCTGTTTTTT.

The V gene is TRBV24-1, the J gene TRBJ1-1; D not resolved. Germline V gives CDR1 KGHDR, CDR2 SFDVKD. Trimming cost V 2 bases and J 1 base, with 4 bases left between them. This CDR3 region has 13 residues. CDR3 sequence (DNA): TGTGCCACCAGTGATTGGGAGAACACTGAAGCTTTCTTT. This sequence encodes CATSDWENTEAFF.

Ten or more counts support this clonotype. The chain links TRBV20-1 to TRBJ2-3; D uncertain. This CDR3 is built from 15 residues. The germline gives CDR1 DFQATT, CDR2 SNEGSKA (reference sequence). V shed 5 bases and J shed 3 bases, with 18 bases lying between them. In nucleotides, the CDR3 is TGCAGTGCTTTAGCCGATAACTCAGTAACAGATACGCAGTATTTT. Protein product: CSALADNSVTDTQYF.

The CDR3 bases are TGTGCCAGCACCCAGGTTTATCCCTACGAGCAGTACTTC. Translation: CASTQVYPYEQYF. V usage is TRBV6-1 and J usage is TRBJ2-7; D is undetermined. The CDR3 is 13 amino acids. V lost 7 bases and J lost 2, with 12 bases in between. Germline V gene sequence: CDR1 MNHNS, CDR2 SASEGT.

This clonotype was seen only a few times. V is TRBV3-1 and J is TRBJ2-7; D remains ambiguous. This CDR3 contains 15 residues. Trimming removed 0 bases at V and 1 base at J, with 10 bases between. Germline V CDR1 and CDR2: LGHDT, YNNKEL (reference sequence). Here the CDR3 DNA reads TGTGCCAGCAGCCAAGATCGTGCCGGATCCTACGAGCAGTACTTC. Translation gives CASSQDRAGSYEQYF.

This clonotype was detected a few times. The chain joins TRBV29-1 to TRBJ2-3; D is unresolved. V was trimmed by 4 bases and J by 7 bases, leaving 9 bases between them. Germline assignment: CDR1 SQVTM and CDR2 ANQGSEA. The CDR3 length is 11 residues. CDR3 bases: TGCAGCGTTGTTCTTTTGAATACGCAGTATTTT. Translated, it gives CSVVLLNTQYF.

This chain joins TRBV9 and TRBJ2-3; 12 positions match TRBD1. There are 15 residues in the CDR3. Losses at the gene ends were 3 bases for V and 6 bases for J; bases not matched to a gene: 5. Looked up from germline, CDR1 is SGDLS and CDR2 is YYNGEE. The CDR3 DNA reads as TGTGCCAGCAGCGGTGGGACAGGGGGCGTTGATACGCAGTATTTT. Protein sequence: CASSGGTGGVDTQYF.

This clonotype came up a few times. V usage is TRBV20-1 and J usage is TRBJ2-7; 10 bases match TRBD1. Germline CDR1 DFQATT, CDR2 SNEGSKA (reference sequence). V lost 6 bases to trimming and J lost 5 bases; unmatched junction nucleotides: 7. The CDR3 consists of 13 residues. The DNA of the CDR3 is TGCAGTGCGCCCGGACAGGGGGTCCACGAGCAGTACTTC. Its protein product is CSAPGQGVHEQYF.

In this sample, this clonotype turned up once. The chain joins TRBV30 to TRBJ1-1; D is perhaps TRBD1 (5 bases). The V end was cut by 7 bases, the J end by 1 base, with 16 bases between. CDR3 size: 14 residues. CDR1 is GTSNPN and CDR2 is SVGIG in the germline V gene (reference sequence). For the CDR3, the DNA is TGTGCCTTTCACAAACAGGCTTCGAACACTGAAGCTTTCTTT. Residues: CAFHKQASNTEAFF.

V usage is TRBV4-3 and J usage is TRBJ2-5; 8 nucleotides match TRBD2. Per germline, CDR1 LGHNA and CDR2 YSLEER. The junction had 10 bases not matched to a gene; V was cut back by 0 bases and J by 7 bases. The CDR3 consists of 16 residues. The CDR3 region is CASSQEGLGGAGTQYF. As DNA, the CDR3 is TGCGCCAGCAGCCAAGAGGGACTAGGAGGCGCGGGGACCCAGTACTTC.